These 22 T cell receptor beta chains came from one sample sequenced in a study of HIV-infected patients and healthy controls. Reverse transcription used about 500 ng RNA and constant-region primers for alpha and beta. Using multiplexing indices, alpha and beta chain libraries were generated apart by chain-specific third strand synthesis. TCRdb reprocessed the 5' RACE reads via MiXCR and lists one record per CDR3 protein. The data hold about 7,900 distinct CDR3 sequences, with almost 8.5% observed a single time. Antiretroviral therapy had run roughly three months, about 14 weeks, before follow-up blood collection. The repertoire came from unfractionated whole blood and reflected all unsorted peripheral T cells. The starting material was blood, obtained during antiretroviral therapy. The receptors originated from an adult with HIV infection.

In this sample, this clonotype is medium-sized. The chain uses TRBV7-2 and TRBJ1-1; D might be TRBD1 (5 bases). The V gene lost 1 base and the J gene lost 1 base, with 7 bases spanning the gap. CDR3 length: 14 residues. Germline loops: CDR1 SGHTA, CDR2 FQGNSA. CDR3 nucleotide sequence: TGTGCCAGCAGCTTAGGGGGCGGGAACACTGAAGCTTTCTTT. Encoded protein: CASSLGGGNTEAFF.

This clonotype is categorized as medium-sized (0.01 to 0.1%). This chain connects TRBV5-1 to TRBJ2-7; the D is unclear. The CDR3 is 11 amino acids. V was clipped by 5 bases and J by 7 bases, with 10 bases between them. CDR1 is SGHRS, CDR2 YFSETQ, per germline. Written as DNA, the CDR3 is TGCGCCAGCAGTAAAGGAAAGGAGCAGTACTTC. This gives the protein CASSKGKEQYF.

Many counts were recorded for this clonotype. The chain combines TRBV5-1 with TRBJ2-3, with no clear D. This CDR3 spans 11 amino acids. Germline assignment: CDR1 SGHRS and CDR2 YFSETQ. Trimming left V 3 bases short and J 6 bases short, with 5 bases between. The CDR3 sequence is CASSYADTQYF. CDR3 in DNA: TGCGCCAGCAGCTACGCCGATACGCAGTATTTT.

This clonotype came up a few times. This chain joins TRBV28 and TRBJ2-2; perhaps TRBD1 as D (6 bases). The V end lost 5 bases, the J end lost 6 bases, and 16 bases lay between the germline ends. CDR3 size: 15 residues. CDR1 MDHEN and CDR2 SYDVKM come from the germline V gene. The CDR3: CASSRPGVTAGELFF. CDR3 DNA sequence: TGTGCCAGCAGTCGTCCAGGGGTAACGGCCGGGGAGCTGTTTTTT.

The V and J genes are TRBV5-4 and TRBJ2-7; 14 bases match TRBD2. Unmatched junction bases numbered 1, after V lost 2 bases and J lost 0 bases. The CDR3 consists of 16 residues. Germline V CDR1 and CDR2: SGHNT, YYREEE (reference sequence). The DNA for the CDR3 is TGTGCCAGCAGCTTAGGGACTAGCGGGAGCTCCTACGAGCAGTACTTC. This sequence encodes CASSLGTSGSSYEQYF.

In this sample, this clonotype is medium-sized. The gene calls are TRBV4-1 and TRBJ2-7; TRBD2 matches at 7 bases. The germline V gene encodes CDR1 MGHRA and CDR2 YSYEKL. The CDR3 has 17 residues. After removal of 2 bases from V and 5 bases from J, the junction contained 15 bases not matched to a gene. CDR3 region: CASSQPYGAGVGNEQYF. The CDR3 DNA sequence: TGCGCCAGCAGCCAACCCTACGGGGCGGGAGTAGGTAACGAGCAGTACTTC.

This clonotype has ten or more counts. The gene calls are TRBV15 and TRBJ2-3; 8 bases fit TRBD1. The CDR3 consists of 16 residues. The trim removed 1 base at V and 4 bases at J, leaving 7 bases unmatched. Germline lookup yields CDR1 LNHNV and CDR2 YYDKDF (reference sequence). CDR3 protein: CATSRGRGRLADTQYF. The CDR3 DNA reads as TGTGCCACCAGCAGAGGCAGGGGGCGCCTAGCAGATACGCAGTATTTT.

This clonotype was recorded a few times. This chain links TRBV4-2 with TRBJ2-3; 7 bases are shared with TRBD2. With V trimmed by 4 bases and J by 0 bases, 7 bases remained unmatched. The CDR3 is made up of 16 amino acids. The germline gives CDR1 LGHNA, CDR2 YNFKEQ. CDR3 nucleotides: TGTGCCAGCAGCCGTGGTCTTAGCGGGAGCACAGATACGCAGTATTTT. This gives the protein CASSRGLSGSTDTQYF.

The rearrangement links TRBV29-1 to TRBJ2-7; tentative D call: TRBD2 (5 bases). The CDR3 is 13 amino acids. Per the germline V gene, CDR1 is SQVTM and CDR2 is ANQGSEA. The germline V and J ends were trimmed by 4 bases and 2 bases, with 12 bases remaining between them. CDR3 nucleotides: TGCAGCGTTGCCCCCGGGATGACCTACGAGCAGTACTTC. Its protein is CSVAPGMTYEQYF.

This rearrangement joins TRBV18 to TRBJ2-1, with TRBD2 matching over 10 bases. Germline assignment: CDR1 KGHSH and CDR2 LQKENI. V shed 0 bases and J 5 bases; nucleotides not matched to a gene: 4. CDR3 length: 16 amino acids. CDR3 residues: CASSPPGTSANNEQFF. The DNA of the CDR3 is TGTGCCAGCTCACCACCAGGGACTAGCGCTAACAATGAGCAGTTCTTC.

This clonotype occurred many times. V usage is TRBV27 and J usage is TRBJ2-4; possibly TRBD1 or TRBD2 for D (5 bases each). Germline V lookup: CDR1 MNHEY, CDR2 SMNVEV (reference sequence). This CDR3 has 17 residues. The germline V and J ends were trimmed by 1 base and 2 bases, with 15 bases remaining between them. CDR3 residues: CASSLWGIPGPKNIQYF. CDR3 DNA: TGTGCCAGCAGTTTATGGGGGATCCCGGGGCCCAAAAACATTCAGTACTTC.

The chain has TRBV20-1 and TRBJ2-1; no clear D. Germline CDR1 and CDR2: DFQATT and SNEGSKA (reference sequence). CDR3 length: 10 residues. Trimming removed 5 bases at V and 8 bases at J, with 7 bases between. The DNA of the CDR3 is TGCAGTGCTTTTACAGATGAGCAGTTCTTC. Protein: CSAFTDEQFF.

The genes are TRBV12-3 or TRBV12-4 and TRBJ1-4; no clear D. With 3 bases removed from V and 3 bases from J, the gap between germline ends came to 8 bases. CDR3 length: 14 amino acids. The CDR3 coding sequence is TGTGCCAGCAGTTTGAGGGTGGCTAATGAAAAACTGTTTTTT. The encoded protein is CASSLRVANEKLFF.

In its sample, this clonotype ranks as medium-sized. V usage is TRBV29-1 and J usage is TRBJ2-3; TRBD2 aligns across 7 bases. This CDR3 comprises 15 residues. Germline assignment: CDR1 SQVTM and CDR2 ANQGSEA. The V segment lost 7 bases and the J segment 2 bases; nucleotides outside the gene matches: 12. CDR3 residues: CSANSGPTNTDTQYF. DNA of the CDR3: TGCAGCGCCAATAGCGGGCCCACAAACACAGATACGCAGTATTTT.

This clonotype was detected ten times or more. The rearrangement links TRBV5-1 to TRBJ2-1; 8 nucleotides agree with TRBD1. Looked up from germline, CDR1 is SGHRS and CDR2 is YFSETQ. The length of the CDR3 is 15 residues. J was trimmed by 1 base and V by 5 bases; bases with no gene match: 5. CDR3 sequence: CASRPGQGSYNEQFF. CDR3 bases: TGCGCCAGCAGACCCGGACAGGGATCCTACAATGAGCAGTTCTTC.

With respect to this clonotype: Its ends do not fully match the called genes, so a read error is possible. The chain links TRBV7-3 to TRBJ2-3; 7 positions agree with TRBD1. The CDR3 length is 15 residues. CDR1 and CDR2 (germline): SGHTA, FQGTGA. This CDR3 reads CASILWDSESDTQYF. DNA of the CDR3: TGTGCCAGCATCTTATGGGACAGCGAGTCCGATACGCAGTATTTT. Full variable domain (missing parts from reference TRBV7-3 and TRBJ2-3): GAGVSQTPSNKVTEKGKYVELRCDPISGHTALYWYRQSLGQGPEFLIYFQGTGAADDSGLPNDRFFAVRPEGSVSTLKIQRTERGDSAVYLCASILWDSESDTQYFGPGTRLTVL.

This clonotype was seen at least ten times. V and J are TRBV7-3 and TRBJ2-1, with 7 bases lining up with TRBD2. The CDR3 is 15 amino acids. Trimming took 2 bases from V and 3 from J; bases not matched to a gene: 4. The germline V gene encodes CDR1 SGHTA and CDR2 FQGTGA. This CDR3 is CASSLGLAVYNEQFF. DNA for the CDR3: TGTGCCAGCAGCTTAGGGCTAGCGGTCTACAATGAGCAGTTCTTC. Supplemented by reference TRBV7-3 and TRBJ2-1, the full variable domain reads GAGVSQTPSNKVTEKGKYVELRCDPISGHTALYWYRQSLGQGPEFLIYFQGTGAADDSGLPNDRFFAVRPEGSVSTLKIQRTERGDSAVYLCASSLGLAVYNEQFFGPGTRLTVL.

In this sample, this clonotype turned up a few times. The chain recombines TRBV4-1 with TRBJ2-1, with 7 bases matching TRBD1. From germline, CDR1 is MGHRA and CDR2 YSYEKL. CDR3 length equals 15 residues. Trimming cost V 4 bases and J 6 bases; bases outside gene matches: 9. The DNA for the CDR3 is TGCGCCAGCAGCCGCTATATGGGACAGAGCAATGAGCAGTTCTTC. Protein sequence: CASSRYMGQSNEQFF.

The chain has TRBV3-2 and TRBJ2-5; the DNA was not compared with TRBD1, the D call given in the table. TRBV3-2 counts as a pseudogene. This CDR3 region has 17 residues. CDR3 sequence (DNA): TGTGCCAGCAGCCAAGAGGACAGGGAAAGGGAGGACGAGACCCAGTACTTC. Amino acids: CASSQEDREREDETQYF.

This clonotype is deemed medium-sized. The chain is built from TRBV29-1 and TRBJ2-5; tentatively, D is TRBD1 or TRBD2 (5 bases each). Germline CDR1 is SQVTM and CDR2 is ANQGSEA. The CDR3 runs to 12 residues. V was pared by 3 bases and J by 6 bases, with 11 bases between. The DNA of the CDR3 is TGCAGCGTTGAGGGGGAGTTAAAGACCCAGTACTTC. It codes for CSVEGELKTQYF. The variable domain in full, with the rest retrieved from reference TRBV29-1 and TRBJ2-5, is SAVISQKPSRDICQRGTSLTIQCQVDSQVTMMFWYRQQPGQSLTLIATANQGSEATYESGFVIDKFPISRPNLTFSTLTVSNMSPEDSSIYLCSVEGELKTQYFGPGTRLLVL.

By sample share, this clonotype is medium-sized. The CDR3 coding sequence is TGCAGTGCCGTCCTGACTGCGGGTCGCACAGATACGCAGTATTTT. It is translated as CSAVLTAGRTDTQYF. The gene calls are TRBV20-1 and TRBJ2-3, with D possibly TRBD2 on 5 matching bases. The V gene lost 6 bases and the J gene lost 1 base, with 17 bases spanning the gap. The CDR3 is 15 amino acids. CDR1 and CDR2 (germline): DFQATT, SNEGSKA (reference sequence).

This clonotype has more than one count but fewer than ten. V is TRBV5-6 and J is TRBJ2-7, with a tentative D call TRBD2 (5 bases). Trimming left V 4 bases short and J 0 bases short, with 11 bases between. The CDR3 is made up of 14 amino acids. CDR1 and CDR2 from the germline V gene are SGHDT and YYEEEE. The CDR3 DNA reads as TGTGCCAGCAGCAAGGAGCGGAGCTCCTACGAGCAGTACTTC. Its protein product is CASSKERSSYEQYF.